This T cell receptor (beta chain) was documented in a study of molecular identifiers for immune sequencing clone quantification. Study conclusions and caveats: A shared barcode on identical TCR molecules could lead to underestimated sizes for highly expanded clones.

V was clipped by 8 bases and J by 4 bases, with 8 bases between them. The CDR3 is 11 amino acids. In the case of this clonotype: Its antigen is as yet unknown.

TCRdb used MiXCR to reprocess the PCR reads, holding one entry per CDR3 protein. The repertoire has just under 650,000 distinct CDR3 sequences, about 20% of them found once; the top ten carry roughly 0.9%. Input material: naive CD8+ T cells from blood, with Jurkat cell RNA spiked in. Subset reported: FACS-sorted CD8+CD4-CCR7+CD45RA+ naive T cells. The V call is TRBV5-3, the J call TRBJ2-3; unclear D gene. TRBV5-3 counts as an open reading frame of uncertain function. The sequence derives from a human donor in good health. Some libraries in this study had Jurkat cell RNA spiked in. The CDR3 nucleotides read TGTGCCAGCGTAGCTTCAGATACGCAGTATTTT. This gives the protein CASVASDTQYF.